These 20 T cell receptor beta chains were sequenced from one sample in a study of T-cell memory formation after mild COVID-19. TCRdb ran MiXCR on the 5' RACE reads and lists one entry per CDR3 protein. The table has about 470,000 distinct CDR3 sequences, around a sixth seen once. Sequenced sample: PBMCs or a T cell subset sorted from them (not recorded which). These receptors all stem from an adult woman who had mild COVID-19 (a few samples of this study predate the infection). Cell type and time point are not known.

This clonotype has only a few counts. This chain joins TRBV24-1 and TRBJ2-3; 7 nucleotides line up with TRBD2. The CDR3 spans 16 residues. J lost 2 bases, V lost 1 base, and 5 bases had no gene match. The germline CDR1 and CDR2 sequences are KGHDR and SFDVKD. The CDR3 DNA sequence: TGTGCCACCAGTGATTTTACAGCGGGGCACACAGATACGCAGTATTTT. As protein: CATSDFTAGHTDTQYF.

V and J are TRBV5-1 and TRBJ1-2; perhaps TRBD1 as D (6 bases). The CDR3 has 15 residues. V lost 4 bases and J 6 bases, leaving 19 bases between the germline ends. Germline assignment: CDR1 SGHRS and CDR2 YFSETQ. Written as DNA, the CDR3 is TGCGCCAGCAGCCAAGCAGGGGTCGGGCTTGATGGCTACACCTTC. As protein: CASSQAGVGLDGYTF.

This clonotype turned up a few times. This chain links TRBV5-1 with TRBJ2-5, with 8 positions matching TRBD2. The CDR3 loop spans 15 amino acids. Germline CDR1 and CDR2: SGHRS and YFSETQ. J lost 5 bases, V lost 4 bases, and 10 bases had no gene match. In nucleotides, the CDR3 is TGCGCCAGCAGCCCAACTGGGACTAGTTTGGAGACCCAGTACTTC. This gives the protein CASSPTGTSLETQYF.

J is TRBJ1-2 and V is TRBV7-9; unclear D gene. V was trimmed by 5 bases and J by 8 bases, leaving 9 bases between them. Germline CDR1 is SEHNR and CDR2 is FQNEAQ (reference sequence). The CDR3 contains 11 residues. CDR3 nucleotides: TGTGCCAGCAGCCAAATGAGAGGCTACACCTTC. It codes for CASSQMRGYTF.

This clonotype came up a few times. This chain joins TRBV24-1 and TRBJ2-1, with TRBD1 matching 7 bases. Trimming at V came to 1 base and at J to 7 bases, leaving 3 bases not matched to a gene. The CDR3 has 14 amino acids. Germline V lookup: CDR1 KGHDR, CDR2 SFDVKD. As DNA, the CDR3 is TGTGCCACCAGTGATTTAGACAGGGTGAATGAGCAGTTCTTC. The encoded protein is CATSDLDRVNEQFF.

This clonotype has a count of ten or more. The chain uses TRBV6-1 and TRBJ2-1; 10 bases match TRBD1. J gave up 8 bases and V 6 bases, and 4 bases lay outside the gene matches. The length of the CDR3 is 13 residues. The germline CDR1 and CDR2 sequences are MNHNS and SASEGT. The CDR3 DNA follows: TGTGCCAGCAGCCGGACAGGGGGTTATGAGCAGTTCTTC. It specifies CASSRTGGYEQFF.

The chain carries TRBV7-2 and TRBJ2-1, with TRBD2 matching 10 bases. V lost 3 bases, J lost 3 bases, and 2 bases stayed unmatched. Germline CDR1 SGHTA, CDR2 FQGNSA. This CDR3 has 15 residues. CDR3 in amino acids: CASSFTSGDYNEQFF. Written as DNA, the CDR3 is TGTGCCAGCAGCTTTACTAGCGGGGACTACAATGAGCAGTTCTTC. The complete variable domain, with remaining parts taken from reference TRBV7-2 and TRBJ2-1, reads GAGVSQSPSNKVTEKGKDVELRCDPISGHTALYWYRQSLGQGLEFLIYFQGNSAPDKSGLPSDRFSAERTGGSVSTLTIQRTQQEDSAVYLCASSFTSGDYNEQFFGPGTRLTVL.

V gene TRBV24-1 combines with J gene TRBJ1-1; a weak D match, TRBD1 (5 bases). In germline, CDR1 is KGHDR, CDR2 SFDVKD. This CDR3 region has 13 residues. V was clipped by 3 bases and J by 3 bases, with 7 bases between them. The DNA for the CDR3 is TGTGCCACCAGTGATAGACAGTACACTGAAGCTTTCTTT. Its translation is CATSDRQYTEAFF.

The chain couples TRBV18 to TRBJ1-3; no clear D gene. Germline V CDR1 and CDR2: KGHSH, LQKENI. There are 13 residues in the CDR3. V was shortened by 2 bases and J by 4 bases, with 6 bases between the two germline ends. CDR3 DNA: TGTGCCAGCTCACCAGGGAACGGAAACACCATATATTTT. Its translation: CASSPGNGNTIYF.

This clonotype was detected only a few times. This chain joins TRBV7-2 and TRBJ1-6, with D perhaps matching TRBD1 (5 bases). From germline, CDR1 is SGHTA and CDR2 FQGNSA. The V and J ends lost 4 bases and 0 bases respectively, with 13 bases between them. The CDR3 sequence is 17 residues long. The chain's CDR3 is CASSSVFGTSYNSPLHF. CDR3 DNA: TGTGCCAGCAGCTCGGTCTTCGGGACCTCCTATAATTCACCCCTCCACTTT.

The J gene is TRBJ1-2, the V gene TRBV6-5, with unresolved D. V was clipped by 6 bases and J by 8 bases, with 16 bases between them. This CDR3 region has 13 residues. From germline, CDR1 is MNHEY and CDR2 SVGAGI. The CDR3 reads CASSATKRVGYTF. The CDR3 nucleotides read TGTGCCAGCAGCGCCACAAAGAGGGTCGGCTACACCTTC.

This clonotype was seen a few times. The V and J genes are TRBV5-1 and TRBJ2-1; 9 nucleotides match TRBD1. The length of the CDR3 is 17 residues. CDR1 is SGHRS, CDR2 YFSETQ, per germline. V shed 1 base and J 6 bases; nucleotides not matched to a gene: 11. DNA for the CDR3: TGCGCCAGCAGCTTGCCGCCGGGACAGGGTCTTTCCAATGAGCAGTTCTTC. Protein product: CASSLPPGQGLSNEQFF.

This clonotype has more than one count but fewer than ten. This chain uses TRBV24-1 with TRBJ2-5, with TRBD2 as a possible D gene (5 bases). The V end was cut by 5 bases, the J end by 0 bases, with 12 bases between. This CDR3 has 15 residues. In germline, CDR1 is KGHDR, CDR2 SFDVKD. CDR3 sequence reads: CATSGSGPYQETQYF. The CDR3, as DNA: TGTGCCACCAGTGGAAGCGGTCCGTACCAAGAGACCCAGTACTTC.

This clonotype was detected ten times or more. The chain uses TRBV25-1 and TRBJ2-5; 9 bases match TRBD1. V was pared by 2 bases and J by 0 bases, with 4 bases of the junction left unmatched. In germline, CDR1 is MGHDK, CDR2 SYGVNS. This CDR3 is 16 amino acids long. In DNA, the CDR3 is TGTGCCAGCAGTGAACTCCGGGACAGGGACCAAGAGACCCAGTACTTC. Its protein is CASSELRDRDQETQYF.

The chain is built from TRBV7-6 and TRBJ1-5; D is uncertain. The CDR3 is 16 residues long. V was pared by 5 bases and J by 3 bases, with 17 bases between. Germline lookup yields CDR1 SGHVS and CDR2 FNYEAQ. CDR3 coding DNA: TGTGCCAGCAGCCCTACGGCGGGAGTCGACAATCAGCCCCAGCATTTT. Amino acids: CASSPTAGVDNQPQHF.

The rearrangement uses TRBV7-2 and TRBJ2-2; the D gene could be TRBD1 or TRBD2 (5 bases each). In germline, CDR1 is SGHTA, CDR2 FQGNSA. V was cut by 2 bases and J by 4 bases, with 8 bases left in between. This CDR3 has 14 amino acids. CDR3 nucleotides: TGTGCCAGCAGCTTAAACGGGGCCACCGGGGAGCTGTTTTTT. This codes for CASSLNGATGELFF. The full variable domain, with the rest looked up from reference TRBV7-2 and TRBJ2-2, is GAGVSQSPSNKVTEKGKDVELRCDPISGHTALYWYRQSLGQGLEFLIYFQGNSAPDKSGLPSDRFSAERTGGSVSTLTIQRTQQEDSAVYLCASSLNGATGELFFGEGSRLTVL.

Here the CDR3 DNA reads TGTGCCAGCAGCTCGGGGACTGCAACTAGCACAGATACGCAGTATTTT. Its translation: CASSSGTATSTDTQYF. The rearrangement links TRBV11-2 to TRBJ2-3; TRBD2 might be the D (6 bases). V was trimmed by 4 bases and J by 0 bases, leaving 14 bases between them. The CDR3 runs 16 residues. The germline V gene encodes CDR1 SGHAT and CDR2 FQNNGV. Together with reference TRBV11-2 and TRBJ2-3, the CDR3 gives the full variable domain: EAGVAQSPRYKIIEKRQSVAFWCNPISGHATLYWYQQILGQGPKLLIQFQNNGVVDDSQLPKDRFSAERLKGVDSTLKIQPAKLEDSAVYLCASSSGTATSTDTQYFGPGTRLTVL.

This clonotype has more than one count but fewer than ten. The chain uses TRBV2 and TRBJ2-7; possibly TRBD1 for D (6 bases). The ends were cut back, 1 base at V and 3 bases at J, with 10 bases in the middle. This CDR3 region has 14 residues. Germline assignment: CDR1 SNHLY and CDR2 FYNNEI. Written as DNA, the CDR3 is TGTGCCAGCAGTGAAGGATCAGGGGTCTACGAGCAGTACTTC. Translating gives CASSEGSGVYEQYF.

V gene TRBV29-1 combines with J gene TRBJ2-7, with a weak D call TRBD2 (5 bases). Germline V gene data show CDR1 as SQVTM and CDR2 as ANQGSEA. Trimming removed 7 bases at V and 5 bases at J, with 15 bases between. CDR3 length equals 12 residues. The CDR3 loop is CSAGLLAHEQYF. CDR3 in DNA: TGCAGCGCCGGACTTCTGGCTCACGAGCAGTACTTC.

This clonotype was observed a few times. The genes are TRBV2 and TRBJ2-2, with TRBD2 matching over 7 bases. CDR1 and CDR2 (germline): SNHLY, FYNNEI. The junction had 11 bases not matched to a gene; V was cut back by 7 bases and J by 0 bases. This CDR3 region has 17 residues. The CDR3 reads CASTAGILRANTGELFF. CDR3 DNA: TGTGCCAGCACAGCGGGGATACTGAGAGCGAACACCGGGGAGCTGTTTTTT.